One sample yielded the 30 T cell receptor beta chains listed below, sequenced in a study of blood T cells in healthy people across ages. Combining a sample-barcoded 5' primer with a J-beta primer mix, a second PCR ran for roughly 7 to 12 cycles. TCRdb re-called the 5' RACE reads through MiXCR, storing one row per CDR3 protein. The profile shows 1.2 million to 1.5 million distinct CDR3 sequences, 42% of them singletons. Sequenced material: blood. The receptors were gathered from a woman between 18 and 29 years old in good health.

In this sample, this clonotype turned up a few times. The chain couples TRBV29-1 to TRBJ2-1; D remains unclear. V was cut by 5 bases and J by 0 bases, with 8 bases left in between. CDR1 is SQVTM and CDR2 is ANQGSEA in the germline V gene. The CDR3 is made up of 13 amino acids. The CDR3 sequence: CSVRGFSYNEQFF. In DNA form, the CDR3 reads TGCAGCGTTCGTGGTTTCTCCTACAATGAGCAGTTCTTC.

A few counts support this clonotype. The rearrangement uses TRBV7-2 and TRBJ2-1; 8 bases fit TRBD2. Per germline, CDR1 SGHTA and CDR2 FQGNSA. V lost 8 bases to trimming and J lost 3 bases; unmatched junction nucleotides: 6. The CDR3 spans 14 residues. This CDR3 reads CASSNSGSYNEQFF. CDR3 in DNA: TGTGCCAGCTCAAACAGCGGGAGCTACAATGAGCAGTTCTTC.

The chain combines TRBV10-1 with TRBJ2-4, with D tentatively TRBD1 (5 bases). The J call may be incorrect, as the DNA end agrees better with TRBJ2-7. CDR3 size: 13 residues. The germline gives CDR1 WNHNN, CDR2 SYGVQD (reference sequence). In DNA, the CDR3 is TGCGCCAGCAGTGCGGCAGGGTTCGGCGAGCAGTACTTC. Its translation is CASSAAGFGEQYF.

This clonotype was detected ten times or more. This chain joins TRBV2 and TRBJ2-1, with 8 bases fitting TRBD1. The CDR3 runs to 13 residues. From germline, CDR1 is SNHLY and CDR2 FYNNEI. V was clipped by 8 bases and J by 4 bases; unmatched bases: 4. Here the CDR3 DNA reads TGTGCCAGCTCCCGGACAGGGTACAATGAGCAGTTCTTC. This sequence encodes CASSRTGYNEQFF. The entire variable domain, with the rest obtained from reference TRBV2 and TRBJ2-1, is as follows: EPEVTQTPSHQVTQMGQEVILRCVPISNHLYFYWYRQILGQKVEFLVSFYNNEISEKSEIFDDQFSVERPDGSNFTLKIRSTKLEDSAMYFCASSRTGYNEQFFGPGTRLTVL.

The chain couples TRBV6-2 or TRBV6-3 to TRBJ2-1; tentatively, D is TRBD1 or TRBD2 (5 bases each). Germline loops: CDR1 MNHEY, CDR2 SVGEGT. The CDR3 runs to 15 residues. Deletions cut 10 bases from V and 2 bases from J, with 18 bases between. CDR3 sequence: CATAWGGLTYNEQFF. The CDR3 DNA sequence: TGTGCCACAGCCTGGGGCGGGCTGACCTACAATGAGCAGTTCTTC.

The chain combines TRBV6-5 with TRBJ2-1; 8 positions match TRBD2. The J segment lost 10 bases and the V segment lost 2 bases, leaving 10 bases of the junction unmatched. From germline, CDR1 is MNHEY and CDR2 SVGAGI. The CDR3 totals 15 residues. The CDR3 sequence: CASSYGRGARWEQFF. Written as DNA, the CDR3 is TGTGCCAGCAGTTACGGGCGGGGGGCACGCTGGGAGCAGTTCTTC.

A word on this clonotype: This sequence may be a read error, since a much larger clone differs from it by one base. This rearrangement joins TRBV20-1 to TRBJ2-1; TRBD1 is a possible D gene (6 bases). Trimming cost V 5 bases and J 6 bases, with 26 bases left between them. CDR1 is DFQATT and CDR2 is SNEGSKA in the germline V gene (reference sequence). This CDR3 has 17 amino acids. The CDR3 sequence: CSAGVGQERGMGNEQFF. The CDR3 DNA reads as TGCAGTGCTGGAGTAGGCCAAGAGAGGGGGATGGGCAATGAGCAGTTCTTC.

CDR3 loop: CASSPPKVRETQYF. The CDR3 nucleotides are TGTGCCAGCTCACCACCGAAAGTCCGAGAGACCCAGTACTTC. The rearrangement uses TRBV18 and TRBJ2-7; no firm D call. The better agreement between TRBJ2-5 and the DNA end casts doubt on the J call. The length of the CDR3 is 14 residues. The germline gives CDR1 KGHSH, CDR2 LQKENI.

The chain carries TRBV3-1 and TRBJ2-3; TRBD2 might be the D (6 bases). CDR3 length: 17 amino acids. Germline V gives CDR1 LGHDT, CDR2 YNNKEL (reference sequence). V dropped 5 bases and J dropped 2 bases, with 20 bases sitting between them. CDR3 protein: CASSATESGPLTDTQYF. The DNA for the CDR3 is TGTGCCAGCAGCGCGACGGAGAGCGGGCCTCTCACAGATACGCAGTATTTT.

This clonotype was found a few times. The V gene is TRBV28, the J gene TRBJ2-7; a possible D gene is TRBD1 (5 bases). From germline, CDR1 is MDHEN and CDR2 SYDVKM. Trimming left V 5 bases short and J 2 bases short, with 10 bases between. The CDR3 spans 13 residues. The CDR3 DNA reads as TGTGCCAGCAGTCCCCAGACAGCCTACGAGCAGTACTTC. Protein product: CASSPQTAYEQYF.

The chain joins TRBV28 to TRBJ2-7; D may be TRBD1 or TRBD2 (5 bases each). Looked up from germline, CDR1 is MDHEN and CDR2 is SYDVKM. The CDR3 consists of 13 residues. V was pared by 6 bases and J by 2 bases, with 11 bases between. CDR3: CASRARDPYEQYF. The CDR3 nucleotides read TGTGCCAGCAGGGCCCGGGACCCCTACGAGCAGTACTTC.

The chain is built from TRBV6-1 and TRBJ2-1; a weak D match, TRBD2 (6 bases). Germline lookup yields CDR1 MNHNS and CDR2 SASEGT. The CDR3 is made up of 17 amino acids. V was cut by 6 bases and J by 1 base, with 19 bases left in between. The CDR3 DNA sequence: TGTGCCAGCAGCGGCGCGGGGCGCTTCTCTTCCTACAATGAGCAGTTCTTC. Protein product: CASSGAGRFSSYNEQFF.

This clonotype has a handful of counts. The rearrangement uses TRBV5-1 and TRBJ2-1; 8 bases fit TRBD2. The better agreement between TRBJ2-7 and the DNA end casts doubt on the J call. The CDR3 contains 16 residues. In germline, CDR1 is SGHRS, CDR2 YFSETQ. The CDR3 DNA is TGCGCCAGCAGCCTACCGGGACTAGACTCCTACAATGAGCAGTACTTC. It is translated as CASSLPGLDSYNEQYF.

V is TRBV27 and J is TRBJ2-7; 7 bases line up with TRBD1. V shed 5 bases, J shed 2 bases, and the junction held 12 bases outside the gene matches. The CDR3 covers 16 residues. The germline V gene encodes CDR1 MNHEY and CDR2 SMNVEV (reference sequence). The CDR3 is CASSLPTGRFPYEQYF. In nucleotides, the CDR3 is TGTGCCAGCAGTCTACCGACAGGGAGATTCCCCTACGAGCAGTACTTC.

The chain joins TRBV4-1 to TRBJ1-2; possibly TRBD1 for D (6 bases). This CDR3 region has 15 residues. Germline V lookup: CDR1 MGHRA, CDR2 YSYEKL. V was trimmed by 0 bases and J by 4 bases, leaving 12 bases between them. This chain's CDR3 is CASSQDMGGAYGYTF. CDR3 DNA sequence: TGCGCCAGCAGCCAAGATATGGGGGGCGCCTATGGCTACACCTTC.

Only a few counts were recorded for this clonotype. This chain connects TRBV9 to TRBJ2-1, with 8 bases matching TRBD2. Looked up from germline, CDR1 is SGDLS and CDR2 is YYNGEE. This CDR3 contains 15 residues. The J segment lost 5 bases and the V segment lost 2 bases, leaving 6 bases of the junction unmatched. CDR3 region: CASSVSGAINNEQFF. The CDR3 nucleotides are TGTGCCAGCAGCGTTAGCGGGGCCATTAACAATGAGCAGTTCTTC.

This clonotype was seen a handful of times. The V gene is TRBV12-3 or TRBV12-4, the J gene TRBJ2-7, with 7 bases that match TRBD1. Matching the DNA end better, TRBJ2-5 makes the J call doubtful. The CDR3 is made up of 15 amino acids. The CDR3 DNA reads as TGTGCCAGCACCAGGGGGTTTTCCAGCCGGGAGACCCAGTACTTC. It encodes CASTRGFSSRETQYF.

The CDR3 region is CASSVGGLSGQGAYEQYF. The CDR3 coding sequence is TGTGCCAGCAGCGTAGGCGGCCTATCAGGGCAGGGGGCCTACGAGCAGTACTTC. The chain joins TRBV9 to TRBJ2-7; 7 bases match TRBD1. Germline values: CDR1 SGDLS, CDR2 YYNGEE. This CDR3 region has 18 residues. V lost 0 bases to trimming and J lost 2 bases; unmatched junction nucleotides: 14.

CDR3 sequence reads: CASSYGQGGYTNYGYTF. DNA for the CDR3: TGTGCCAGCAGTTACGGCCAGGGAGGCTATACTAACTATGGCTACACCTTC. The chain links TRBV6-5 to TRBJ1-2, with D tentatively TRBD1 (5 bases). CDR3 size: 17 residues. Trimming cost V 2 bases and J 0 bases, with 16 bases left between them. Germline CDR1 MNHEY, CDR2 SVGAGI.

The chain is built from TRBV15 and TRBJ2-1, with unresolved D. The germline V and J ends were trimmed by 3 bases and 7 bases, with 19 bases remaining between them. This CDR3 is built from 16 residues. Germline V gene data show CDR1 as LNHNV and CDR2 as YYDKDF (reference sequence). The CDR3 sequence is CATSSARFSELNEQFF. The CDR3 region has the DNA TGTGCCACCAGCAGCGCACGTTTCTCGGAGTTAAATGAGCAGTTCTTC.

The chain carries TRBV9 and TRBJ2-1; D might be TRBD2 (5 bases). Germline V gene sequence: CDR1 SGDLS, CDR2 YYNGEE. The V end was cut by 4 bases, the J end by 8 bases, with 22 bases between. The CDR3 contains 16 residues. The CDR3 is CASSPEGEGLWDEQFF. As DNA, the CDR3 is TGTGCCAGCAGCCCCGAAGGAGAGGGCCTTTGGGATGAGCAGTTCTTC.

This clonotype was detected a few times. V is TRBV27 and J is TRBJ2-7, with a possible D match to TRBD1 (6 bases). V lost 2 bases, J lost 3 bases, and 14 bases lay in between. Looked up from germline, CDR1 is MNHEY and CDR2 is SMNVEV (reference sequence). The CDR3 runs to 15 residues. Written as DNA, the CDR3 is TGTGCCAGCAGTTTAAAGGGCCAGGGGCTCTACGAGCAGTACTTC. It encodes CASSLKGQGLYEQYF.

V is TRBV6-6 and J is TRBJ2-5; maybe TRBD1 (6 bases). The V gene's germline CDR1 is MNHNY and CDR2 SVGAGI (reference sequence). The V gene lost 8 bases and the J gene lost 11 bases, with 27 bases spanning the gap. CDR3 length equals 15 residues. The CDR3 is CASGAAGYRGNEQYF. The DNA for the CDR3 is TGTGCCAGCGGGGCCGCAGGGTATAGGGGGAATGAGCAGTACTTC.

The sample holds one count of this clonotype. CDR3 sequence reads: CASNSAGTGFYEQYF. The CDR3 bases are TGTGCCAGCAACTCAGCCGGGACAGGGTTCTACGAGCAGTACTTC. The chain links TRBV6-2 or TRBV6-3 to TRBJ2-7; TRBD1 agrees at 9 bases. The CDR3 loop spans 15 amino acids. From germline, CDR1 is MNHEY and CDR2 SVGEGT. V gave up 7 bases and J gave up 3 bases; unmatched junction bases: 10.

The V gene is TRBV10-3, the J gene TRBJ2-7; D is possibly TRBD2 (6 bases). The CDR3 covers 14 residues. Trimming shortened V by 2 bases and J by 0 bases, and 8 bases separated the two germline ends. Per the germline V gene, CDR1 is ENHRY and CDR2 is SYGVKD. This CDR3 is CAISEREISYEQYF. The CDR3 DNA sequence: TGTGCCATCAGTGAGCGGGAGATCTCCTACGAGCAGTACTTC.

The V gene is TRBV20-1, the J gene TRBJ2-1; 8 bases map to TRBD2. Trimming cost V 1 base and J 0 bases; bases outside gene matches: 2. The CDR3 totals 15 residues. In germline, CDR1 is DFQATT, CDR2 SNEGSKA (reference sequence). CDR3 protein: CSARAGTSSYNEQFF. The CDR3 DNA follows: TGCAGTGCTAGAGCGGGGACTAGCTCCTACAATGAGCAGTTCTTC.

V and J are TRBV28 and TRBJ1-5, with a weak D call TRBD1 (6 bases). CDR3 length: 15 amino acids. Germline V gene lookup returns CDR1 MDHEN and CDR2 SYDVKM. Trimming took 3 bases from V and 1 from J, leaving 10 bases between them. CDR3 residues: CASSFVDRSNQPQHF. CDR3 DNA sequence: TGTGCCAGCAGTTTCGTCGACAGGAGCAATCAGCCCCAGCATTTT.

The chain couples TRBV5-8 to TRBJ1-2, with TRBD1 as a possible D gene (5 bases). Germline values: CDR1 SGHTS, CDR2 YDEGEE. The CDR3 consists of 18 residues. The V end was cut by 0 bases, the J end by 2 bases, with 20 bases between. CDR3 loop: CASSLAFPDRARNYGYTF. In nucleotides, the CDR3 is TGTGCCAGCAGCTTGGCCTTCCCCGACAGAGCGAGAAACTATGGCTACACCTTC.

This clonotype appeared many times. The rearrangement uses TRBV27 and TRBJ2-5; TRBD1 aligns across 9 bases. V shed 5 bases and J 5 bases; nucleotides not matched to a gene: 6. This CDR3 comprises 14 residues. Per germline, CDR1 MNHEY and CDR2 SMNVEV (reference sequence). CDR3 amino acids: CASSLWTGDETQYF. In DNA, the CDR3 is TGTGCCAGCAGTCTGTGGACAGGGGACGAGACCCAGTACTTC.

V is TRBV20-1 and J is TRBJ2-1; 13 nucleotides align to TRBD2. The CDR3 is made up of 17 amino acids. The germline gives CDR1 DFQATT, CDR2 SNEGSKA (reference sequence). V was pared by 0 bases and J by 6 bases, with 8 bases of the junction left unmatched. CDR3 loop: CSARDFGLAGEVNEQFF. The DNA of the CDR3 is TGCAGTGCTAGAGACTTCGGACTAGCGGGAGAGGTCAATGAGCAGTTCTTC.